The 6 T cell receptor beta chains presented below share a single source sample, sequenced in a study of technical replicates of blood from a few donors. Profiled with immunoSEQ multiplex PCR; TCRdb holds only in-frame clones, not every one. In the table there are some 70,000 clones, approximately 90% of which are singletons. Sequenced: PBMCs. These receptors all come from a human donor in good health. Some clones in this sample may be carry-over from other donors' samples.

This clone was detected only once. J is TRBJ1-3 and V is TRBV7-3; the D is unclear. CDR3 length: 13 residues. V shed 5 bases and J shed 6 bases, with 11 bases lying between them. Germline-derived CDR1 and CDR2 are SGHTA and FQGTGA. As DNA, the CDR3 is TGTGCCAGCAGCCTCACTCCCCAAAACACCATATATTTT. Translation: CASSLTPQNTIYF.

V gene TRBV30 combines with J gene TRBJ1-6; possible D gene TRBD1, 5 bases. The CDR3 is 13 amino acids. Germline assignment: CDR1 GTSNPN and CDR2 SVGIG (reference sequence). V lost 5 bases to trimming and J lost 6 bases, with 11 bases between them. The CDR3 here is CAWPQGANSPLHF. The CDR3 DNA is TGTGCCTGGCCCCAGGGTGCTAATTCACCCCTCCACTTT.

The chain combines TRBV30 with TRBJ1-6, with 9 bases aligning to TRBD1. V was pared by 4 bases and J by 8 bases, with 15 bases of the junction left unmatched. Per germline, CDR1 GTSNPN and CDR2 SVGIG (reference sequence). CDR3 length: 17 amino acids. The CDR3, as DNA: TGTGCCTGGATTCGAGACAGGGGGAAGGTTGTCGATTCACCCCTCCACTTT. Translated: CAWIRDRGKVVDSPLHF.

V is TRBV12-1 and J is TRBJ2-7; TRBD1, as called in the table, went unchecked against the DNA. TRBV12-1 is classified as a pseudogene. This CDR3 is built from 12 residues. The DNA for the CDR3 is TGTGCCAGCAGCTTTCAGGGTTCCGAGCAGTACTTC. It translates to CASSFQGSEQYF.

J is TRBJ2-7 and V is TRBV6-6; 7 nucleotides line up with TRBD2. CDR1 is MNHNY, CDR2 SVGAGI, per germline (reference sequence). CDR3 length equals 16 residues. V shed 0 bases, J shed 3 bases, and the junction held 8 bases outside the gene matches. CDR3 nucleotide sequence: TGTGCCAGCAGTTACTCCATGGCTAGCGGAAACTACGAGCAGTACTTC. It encodes CASSYSMASGNYEQYF.

The chain combines TRBV10-3 with TRBJ2-5; D perhaps matches TRBD2 (6 bases). This CDR3 is 14 amino acids long. V gave up 6 bases and J gave up 4 bases, with 15 bases separating them. The germline V gene has CDR1 ENHRY and CDR2 SYGVKD. The CDR3 loop reads CAISPLQGGETQYF. The CDR3, as DNA: TGTGCCATCAGCCCCCTCCAGGGAGGAGAGACCCAGTACTTC.